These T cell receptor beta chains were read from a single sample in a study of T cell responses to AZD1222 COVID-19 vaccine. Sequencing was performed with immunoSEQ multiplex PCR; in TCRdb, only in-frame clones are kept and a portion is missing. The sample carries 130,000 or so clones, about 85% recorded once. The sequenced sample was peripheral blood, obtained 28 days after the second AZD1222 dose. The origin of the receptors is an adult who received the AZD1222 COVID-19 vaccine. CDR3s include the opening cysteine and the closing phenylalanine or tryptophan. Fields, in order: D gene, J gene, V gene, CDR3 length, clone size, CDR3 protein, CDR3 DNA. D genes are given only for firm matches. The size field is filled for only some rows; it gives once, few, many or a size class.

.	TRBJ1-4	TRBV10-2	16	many	CASSEVYDRPNEKLFF	TGCGCCAGCAGTGAGGTATACGACAGACCTAATGAAAAACTGTTTTTT
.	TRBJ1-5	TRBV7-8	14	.	CASSLDRQQGPQHF	TGTGCCAGCAGCCTGGATAGACAACAGGGCCCCCAGCATTTT
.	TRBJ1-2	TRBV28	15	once	CASSSSGLRRDGYTF	TGTGCCAGCAGCTCCTCGGGTCTTCGTAGGGATGGCTACACCTTC
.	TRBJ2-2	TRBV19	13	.	CASRQGGTGELFF	TGTGCCAGTAGACAGGGTGGAACCGGGGAGCTGTTTTTT
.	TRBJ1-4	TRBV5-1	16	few	CASSLRTQGQNEKLFF	TGCGCCAGCAGCTTGCGTACCCAGGGCCAGAATGAAAAACTGTTTTTT
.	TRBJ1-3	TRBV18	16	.	CASSPIGFSSGNTIYF	TGTGCCAGCTCACCGATTGGTTTTAGCTCTGGAAACACCATATATTTT
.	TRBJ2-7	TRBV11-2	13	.	CASSLEDIYEQYF	TGTGCCAGCAGCTTGGAGGATATCTACGAGCAGTACTTC
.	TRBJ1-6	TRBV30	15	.	CAWSVVGAAGSPLHF	TGTGCCTGGAGTGTAGTAGGGGCGGCGGGTTCACCCCTCCACTTT
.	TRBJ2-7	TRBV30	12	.	CAWSLNLDEQYF	TGTGCCTGGAGTTTAAACCTGGACGAGCAGTACTTC
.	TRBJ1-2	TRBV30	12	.	CAWSANDYGYTF	TGTGCCTGGAGCGCCAATGACTATGGCTACACCTTC
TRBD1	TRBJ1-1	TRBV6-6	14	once	CASRTGGSVTEAFF	TGTGCCAGCAGGACAGGGGGCAGTGTGACTGAAGCTTTCTTT
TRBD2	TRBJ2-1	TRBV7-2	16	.	CASSGGAGGSYNEQFF	TGTGCCAGCAGCGGAGGAGCGGGGGGATCATACAATGAGCAGTTCTTC
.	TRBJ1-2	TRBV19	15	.	CASSEFGSPGVGYTF	TGTGCCAGTAGCGAATTCGGGTCTCCCGGCGTTGGCTACACCTTC
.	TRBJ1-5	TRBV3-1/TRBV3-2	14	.	CASSQGWGNQPQHF	TGTGCCAGCAGCCAAGGATGGGGCAATCAGCCCCAGCATTTT
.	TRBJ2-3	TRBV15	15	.	CATSRDRLVRDTQYF	TGTGCCACCAGCAGAGATCGATTGGTACGAGATACGCAGTATTTT
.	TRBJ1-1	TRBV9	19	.	CASSSDRPGSLGGNTEAFF	TGTGCCAGCAGCTCCGACCGACCTGGTTCCCTGGGGGGCAACACTGAAGCTTTCTTT
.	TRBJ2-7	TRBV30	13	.	CAWSKPHPGEQYF	TGTGCCTGGAGTAAACCCCATCCGGGGGAGCAGTACTTC
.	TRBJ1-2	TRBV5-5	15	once	CASSLEGTLLYGYTF	TGTGCCAGCAGCTTGGAAGGGACACTGCTCTATGGCTACACCTTC
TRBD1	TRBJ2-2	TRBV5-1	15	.	CASSLAQGAAGELFF	TGCGCCAGCAGCTTGGCTCAGGGGGCGGCCGGGGAGCTGTTTTTT
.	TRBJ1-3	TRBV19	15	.	CASTSLRSSGNTIYF	TGTGCCAGTACCTCCCTCAGGAGCTCTGGAAACACCATATATTTT
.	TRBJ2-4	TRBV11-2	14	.	CASSFGLAKNIQYF	TGTGCCAGCAGTTTCGGGCTAGCCAAAAACATTCAGTACTTC
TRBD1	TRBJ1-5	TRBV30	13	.	CAWSVQGNQPQHF	TGTGCCTGGAGTGTACAGGGGAATCAGCCCCAGCATTTT
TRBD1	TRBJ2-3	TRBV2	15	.	CASISDRGRTDTQYF	TGTGCCAGCATCTCGGACAGGGGGCGGACAGATACGCAGTATTTT
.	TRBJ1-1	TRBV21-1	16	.	CASSKGRRRSNTEAFF	TGTGCCAGCAGCAAGGGCCGGCGGAGGTCGAACACTGAAGCTTTCTTT
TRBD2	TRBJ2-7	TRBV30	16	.	CAWSLPTSGGTYEQYF	TGTGCCTGGAGTCTACCGACTAGCGGGGGTACCTACGAGCAGTACTTC
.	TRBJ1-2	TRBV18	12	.	CASSTQGDGYTF	TGTGCCAGCTCAACACAGGGCGATGGCTACACCTTC
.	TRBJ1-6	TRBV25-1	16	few	CASTSMGGTSGSPLHF	TGTGCCAGCACCTCAATGGGGGGGACTTCAGGCTCACCCCTCCACTTT
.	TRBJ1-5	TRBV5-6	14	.	CASSLGRGYQPQHF	TGTGCCAGCAGCCTTGGACGGGGGTACCAGCCCCAGCATTTT
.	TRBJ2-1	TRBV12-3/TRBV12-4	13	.	CASKSEGYNEQFF	TGTGCCAGCAAGAGTGAGGGATACAATGAGCAGTTCTTC
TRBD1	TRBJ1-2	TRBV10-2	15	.	CALKFGQGRGYGYTF	TGCGCCCTCAAGTTCGGACAGGGAAGAGGGTATGGCTACACCTTC
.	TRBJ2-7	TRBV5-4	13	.	CASSPGRAYEQYF	TGTGCCAGCAGCCCAGGACGGGCCTACGAGCAGTACTTC
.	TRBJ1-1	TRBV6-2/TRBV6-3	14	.	CASSYLGGGTEAFF	TGTGCCAGCAGTTACCTAGGGGGAGGCACTGAAGCTTTCTTT
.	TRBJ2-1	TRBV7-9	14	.	CASTLGNSYNEQFF	TGTGCCAGCACCCTAGGCAACTCCTACAATGAGCAGTTCTTC
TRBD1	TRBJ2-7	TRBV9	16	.	CASSALPGQGAHEQYF	TGTGCCAGCAGCGCACTACCGGGACAGGGGGCCCACGAGCAGTACTTC
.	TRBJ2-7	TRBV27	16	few	CATQLRQFIGSYEQYF	TGTGCCACCCAGTTGAGACAGTTCATTGGTTCCTACGAGCAGTACTTC
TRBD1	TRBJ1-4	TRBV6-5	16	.	CASSSGTGGAGEKLFF	TGTGCCAGCAGTTCCGGGACAGGGGGCGCCGGTGAAAAACTGTTTTTT
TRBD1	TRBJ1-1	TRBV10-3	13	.	CATYPGQGEEAFF	TGTGCCACCTATCCAGGACAGGGCGAAGAAGCTTTCTTT
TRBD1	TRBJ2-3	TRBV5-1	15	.	CASSLSDRGTDTQYF	TGCGCCAGCAGCTTATCCGACAGGGGTACAGATACGCAGTATTTT
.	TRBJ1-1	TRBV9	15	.	CASSGHRVMNTEAFF	TGTGCCAGCAGCGGCCACAGGGTTATGAACACTGAAGCTTTCTTT
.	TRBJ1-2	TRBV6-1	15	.	CASSEERALLYGYTF	TGTGCCAGCAGTGAAGAAAGGGCGCTGCTCTATGGCTACACCTTC
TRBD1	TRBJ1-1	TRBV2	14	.	CASSARQGNTEAFF	TGTGCCAGCAGCGCAAGACAGGGGAACACTGAAGCTTTCTTT
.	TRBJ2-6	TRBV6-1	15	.	CASSEQGSGANVLTF	TGTGCCAGCAGTGAACAGGGCTCTGGGGCCAACGTCCTGACTTTC